This T cell receptor beta chain was sequenced for a study of graft-versus-host responses after intestinal transplantation. About the study: Each patient got anti-thymocyte globulin induction, then tacrolimus and steroids for roughly 3 years.

Some clones are missing from TCRdb's copy, which holds only in-frame ones; the method was immunoSEQ multiplex PCR. The sample lists about 47,000 clones; around 96% were seen once. Regarding the study as a whole: Allograft clonal ratios (graft-versus-host to host-versus-graft) were high in patients who had graft-donor T cell macrochimerism. Analysis identified GvH clones in recipient marrow, with some appearing first in ileum or blood.

As concerns this clone: The antigen is unknown.

V was clipped by 0 bases and J by 11 bases, with 26 bases between them. Germline V CDR1 and CDR2: SGHRS, YFSETQ. The CDR3 totals 17 residues. V usage is TRBV5-1 and J usage is TRBJ1-2; D not resolved. The sample in question was unstimulated CD8+ T cells sorted from spleen or lymph node cells, obtained before transplant. The TCR was taken from a human donor who was the organ donor for an intestinal transplant. The CDR3 here is CASSLGPPVPLVGRYTF. The CDR3, as DNA: TGCGCCAGCAGCTTGGGGCCCCCCGTTCCCTTAGTTGGAAGGTACACCTTC.